This TCR beta chain was sequenced during a study of CD8 T cells in Susac syndrome. On the study more broadly: Among the Susac syndrome patients sequenced, roughly six had active disease and eight or nine were in remission. Each patient with Susac syndrome, at the time of blood draw, was therapy-naive, on corticosteroids, or on intravenous immunoglobulin alone. Broader study findings: A relatively small number of individuals underwent TCR sequencing and HLA analysis.

Reverse transcription of roughly 0.5 to 1 ug RNA was performed with random hexamers. Coverage of TCR beta CDR3 amplification by immunoSEQ multiplex PCR extended to 54 Vbeta and 13 Jbeta. Via MiXCR, TCRdb re-called the immunoSEQ multiplex PCR reads, giving one row per CDR3 protein. Here the sample spans about 190,000 distinct CDR3 sequences, around 95% being singletons. In regard to this clonotype: Its antigen is not known.

Trimming took 7 bases from V and 3 from J, leaving 16 bases between them. This CDR3 is built from 14 residues. Germline assignment: CDR1 DFQATT and CDR2 SNEGSKA (reference sequence). Sequencing used CD4+ T cells from PBMCs. The clonotype comes from a human donor with Susac syndrome. This chain uses TRBV20-1 with TRBJ1-5; tentatively, D is TRBD1 (6 bases). The CDR3 protein is CSVARGSANQPQHF. The CDR3 region has the DNA TGCAGTGTAGCCAGGGGCTCAGCCAATCAGCCCCAGCATTTT.